The 30 T cell receptor beta chains listed next were all sequenced from one sample in a study of T cells in Graves' hyperthyroidism and ophthalmopathy. What was amplified from RNA transcripts were TCR beta CDR3 regions. Researchers ran a first-round RT-PCR on the TCR CDR3 using the HTBI primer set. One entry per CDR3 protein, called by TCRdb with MiXCR from the multiplex PCR reads. The table shows some 620,000 distinct CDR3 sequences, with 15% to 20% occurring only once. The sequenced material came from blood. These receptors all stem from a young woman with Graves' hyperthyroidism.

This clonotype has ten or more counts. The gene calls are TRBV6-1 and TRBJ1-2; D gene unclear. The CDR3 extends over 13 amino acids. V lost 5 bases to trimming and J lost 8 bases, with 15 bases between them. The germline gives CDR1 MNHNS, CDR2 SASEGT. The CDR3 sequence is CASSYLPLGGYTF. The CDR3, as DNA: TGTGCCAGCAGTTATCTTCCTTTGGGGGGCTACACCTTC.

This clonotype has ten or more counts. V usage is TRBV5-1 and J usage is TRBJ2-7; D call uncertain. The CDR3 is 14 amino acids. V dropped 2 bases and J dropped 0 bases, with 9 bases sitting between them. Germline CDR1 reads SGHRS; CDR2 reads YFSETQ. In nucleotides, the CDR3 is TGCGCCAGCAGCTTTGACCAGATCTCCTACGAGCAGTACTTC. Its translation is CASSFDQISYEQYF.

About this clonotype: A read error may be the cause here, since a much bigger clone is one base away. The J gene is TRBJ2-1, the V gene TRBV5-1; 7 bases match TRBD1. The CDR3 contains 15 residues. From germline, CDR1 is SGHRS and CDR2 YFSETQ. Here the CDR3 DNA reads TGCGCCAGCAGCTTGGGGCCAGGGGGTTACAATGAGCAGCTCTTC. It translates to CASSLGPGGYNEQLF.

At least ten counts were recorded for this clonotype. The chain recombines TRBV6-5 with TRBJ2-7; TRBD2 aligns across 9 bases. The CDR3 totals 18 residues. With V trimmed by 0 bases and J by 5 bases, 14 bases remained unmatched. Looked up from germline, CDR1 is MNHEY and CDR2 is SVGAGI. The CDR3 sequence: CASSYSVQLAGVSHEQYF. The DNA of the CDR3 is TGTGCCAGCAGTTACTCGGTCCAGTTAGCGGGAGTTTCCCACGAGCAGTACTTC.

This clonotype was detected many times. This chain connects TRBV10-3 to TRBJ2-2; 7 bases are shared with TRBD2. Trimming removed 3 bases from V and 0 bases from J; junction bases left unmatched: 4. Germline CDR1 ENHRY, CDR2 SYGVKD. There are 16 residues in the CDR3. CDR3 sequence reads: CAISDHGTTNTGELFF. The CDR3 DNA is TGTGCCATCAGTGATCACGGGACTACGAACACCGGGGAGCTGTTTTTT.

The V and J genes are TRBV28 and TRBJ2-7, with D maybe TRBD1 (6 bases). Trimming pared 3 bases from V and 7 bases from J, leaving 16 bases between. Germline-derived CDR1 and CDR2 are MDHEN and SYDVKM. This CDR3 is 14 amino acids long. The CDR3 spells CASSFIQGAREQYF. The CDR3 DNA sequence: TGTGCCAGCAGTTTCATACAGGGAGCTCGTGAGCAGTACTTC.

This sequence joins TRBV24-1 and TRBJ2-1; 7 bases fit TRBD2. The J segment lost 0 bases and the V segment lost 9 bases, leaving 7 bases of the junction unmatched. The CDR3 extends over 15 amino acids. Germline V gene lookup returns CDR1 KGHDR and CDR2 SFDVKD. The CDR3, as DNA: TGTGCCACCGCCCTAGGCGGGAGCTCCTACAATGAGCAGTTCTTC. Translated: CATALGGSSYNEQFF.

This sequence joins TRBV6-5 and TRBJ2-2, with 11 bases lining up with TRBD1. CDR3 size: 16 residues. Germline lookup yields CDR1 MNHEY and CDR2 SVGAGI. Trimming removed 4 bases from V and 4 bases from J; junction bases left unmatched: 5. The CDR3 loop is CASSSPGTGGTGELFF. The CDR3 DNA sequence: TGTGCCAGCAGTTCCCCCGGGACAGGGGGCACCGGGGAGCTGTTTTTT.

This clonotype was detected many times. The rearrangement joins TRBV11-3 to TRBJ2-1; D could derive from TRBD1 or TRBD2 (5 bases each). The germline V gene has CDR1 SGHNT and CDR2 YENEEA. The CDR3 runs 17 residues. V was shortened by 5 bases and J by 5 bases, with 22 bases between the two germline ends. CDR3: CASSLLSLGEKDNEQFF. CDR3 nucleotides: TGTGCCAGCAGCCTCCTGTCTTTGGGGGAGAAGGACAATGAGCAGTTCTTC. The full variable domain, with the rest looked up from reference TRBV11-3 and TRBJ2-1, is EAGVVQSPRYKIIEKKQPVAFWCNPISGHNTLYWYLQNLGQGPELLIRYENEEAVDDSQLPKDRFSAERLKGVDSTLKIQPAELGDSAVYLCASSLLSLGEKDNEQFFGPGTRLTVL.

Ten or more counts support this clonotype. V is TRBV20-1 and J is TRBJ2-7, with D perhaps given as TRBD1 or TRBD2 (6 bases each). CDR3 size: 13 residues. Germline CDR1 is DFQATT and CDR2 is SNEGSKA (reference sequence). Trimming stripped 2 bases from V and 3 bases from J, with 11 bases between. The CDR3, as DNA: TGCAGTGCTAGACCCAGGGGACTCTACGAGCAGTACTTC. Its translation is CSARPRGLYEQYF.

This clonotype was detected a few times. CDR3 protein: CASSRGWVSEAFF. The CDR3 DNA reads as TGTGCCAGCAGCAGGGGATGGGTGTCTGAAGCTTTCTTT. The rearrangement links TRBV25-1 to TRBJ1-1, with D perhaps matching TRBD1 (6 bases). This CDR3 region has 13 residues. The V and J ends lost 6 bases and 6 bases respectively, with 14 bases between them. From germline, CDR1 is MGHDK and CDR2 SYGVNS.

This clonotype was seen ten or more times. The chain employs TRBV7-9 and TRBJ2-5; maybe TRBD2 (6 bases). Trimming removed 1 base at V and 5 bases at J, with 11 bases between. Germline CDR1 is SEHNR and CDR2 is FQNEAQ (reference sequence). The CDR3 has 14 residues. The CDR3 nucleotides read TGTGCCAGCAGCTTAGGACTAGGAATCGAGACCCAGTACTTC. This codes for CASSLGLGIETQYF. The whole variable domain, filled in from reference TRBV7-9 and TRBJ2-5, reads DTGVSQNPRHKITKRGQNVTFRCDPISEHNRLYWYRQTLGQGPEFLTYFQNEAQLEKSRLLSDRFSAERPKGSFSTLEIQRTEQGDSAMYLCASSLGLGIETQYFGPGTRLLVL.

There are many counts of this clonotype. The genes are TRBV7-3 and TRBJ2-3; 7 bases agree with TRBD1. Per germline, CDR1 SGHTA and CDR2 FQGTGA. V shed 4 bases and J 0 bases; nucleotides not matched to a gene: 7. The CDR3 spans 16 residues. DNA for the CDR3: TGTGCCAGCAGCTCGCAGGGGGTTCGGAGCACAGATACGCAGTATTTT. It is translated as CASSSQGVRSTDTQYF.

This clonotype has ten or more counts. This chain links TRBV6-1 with TRBJ2-3; D gene uncertain. V was cut by 4 bases and J by 2 bases, with 7 bases left in between. Germline V gene lookup returns CDR1 MNHNS and CDR2 SASEGT. This CDR3 comprises 13 residues. CDR3 coding DNA: TGTGCCAGCAGTGTATGGGCCACAGATACGCAGTATTTT. Protein: CASSVWATDTQYF.

The V gene is TRBV9, the J gene TRBJ2-7; 11 nucleotides match TRBD1. Per germline, CDR1 SGDLS and CDR2 YYNGEE. CDR3 size: 14 residues. V was clipped by 4 bases and J by 6 bases; unmatched bases: 6. The CDR3 is CASSSWTGGGEQYF. CDR3 DNA sequence: TGTGCCAGCAGCTCCTGGACAGGGGGCGGCGAGCAGTACTTC.

This clonotype has a handful of counts. This CDR3 reads CASSGPGTSATYGYTF. The DNA of the CDR3 is TGTGCCAGCAGCGGACCCGGGACATCGGCCACCTATGGCTACACCTTC. V gene TRBV9 combines with J gene TRBJ1-2, with D perhaps TRBD1 (6 bases). Looked up from germline, CDR1 is SGDLS and CDR2 is YYNGEE. CDR3 size: 16 residues. V lost 3 bases to trimming and J lost 4 bases, with 19 bases between them.

This chain connects TRBV4-1 to TRBJ2-3, with D unresolved. The CDR3 spans 16 residues. CDR1 MGHRA and CDR2 YSYEKL come from the germline V gene. V lost 1 base and J lost 1, with 12 bases in between. In nucleotides, the CDR3 is TGCGCCAGCAGCCAAGCAAGAGGCAAAGGCACAGATACGCAGTATTTT. Translating gives CASSQARGKGTDTQYF.

This clonotype was seen at least ten times. The chain links TRBV27 to TRBJ2-7; 11 nucleotides match TRBD1. Germline V gene lookup returns CDR1 MNHEY and CDR2 SMNVEV (reference sequence). CDR3 length: 15 residues. V gave up 5 bases and J gave up 4 bases; unmatched junction bases: 7. The CDR3 loop is CASSDAGTGGYEQYF. In DNA form, the CDR3 reads TGTGCCAGCAGTGACGCCGGGACAGGGGGGTACGAGCAGTACTTC.

This clonotype appeared many times. The chain has TRBV18 and TRBJ2-4; D unresolved. Trimming took 2 bases from V and 3 from J, leaving 8 bases between them. CDR1 KGHSH and CDR2 LQKENI come from the germline V gene. The CDR3 loop spans 14 amino acids. CDR3 coding DNA: TGTGCCAGCTCACCAGAGGTCTTCAAAAACATTCAGTACTTC. This translates into CASSPEVFKNIQYF.

This clonotype was seen at least ten times. This chain connects TRBV27 to TRBJ1-1; D ambiguous. Trimming left V 4 bases short and J 3 bases short, with 21 bases between. Germline CDR1 MNHEY, CDR2 SMNVEV (reference sequence). CDR3 length: 17 amino acids. Written as DNA, the CDR3 is TGTGCCAGCAGTTCCCGAGTCATCGCGAGGATAGACACTGAAGCTTTCTTT. As protein: CASSSRVIARIDTEAFF.

This clonotype showed up many times. The chain joins TRBV15 to TRBJ2-1, with 9 positions matching TRBD2. This CDR3 comprises 15 residues. V lost 5 bases to trimming and J lost 3 bases; unmatched junction nucleotides: 5. Germline values: CDR1 LNHNV, CDR2 YYDKDF (reference sequence). CDR3 region: CATSGLAGYYNEQFF. The CDR3 DNA reads TGTGCCACCAGCGGTCTAGCGGGGTACTACAATGAGCAGTTCTTC.

The chain combines TRBV20-1 with TRBJ1-1; D is unclear. Germline CDR1 DFQATT, CDR2 SNEGSKA (reference sequence). The CDR3 covers 9 residues. CDR3 nucleotide sequence: TGCGCTCATATGATTGAAGCTTTCTTT. This codes for CAHMIEAFF.

This chain joins TRBV20-1 and TRBJ2-2; tentative D call: TRBD2 (6 bases). The CDR3 contains 17 residues. V lost 0 bases and J 2 bases, leaving 16 bases between the germline ends. Germline V gene lookup returns CDR1 DFQATT and CDR2 SNEGSKA (reference sequence). The CDR3, as DNA: TGCAGTGCTAGAGATCCCGACGGGAGAGCTAACACCGGGGAGCTGTTTTTT. Translation gives CSARDPDGRANTGELFF.

This clonotype was seen repeatedly, ten times or more. This chain connects TRBV14 to TRBJ1-1; no reliable D call. Trimming removed 4 bases from V and 4 bases from J, with 13 bases in between. The V gene's germline CDR1 is SGHDN and CDR2 FVKESK. The CDR3 spans 14 residues. The CDR3 DNA sequence: TGTGCCAGCAGCCCATTACAACTGGTCACTGAAGCTTTCTTT. This encodes CASSPLQLVTEAFF.

This clonotype was seen many times. The chain has TRBV11-2 and TRBJ2-3, with unresolved D. V gave up 5 bases and J gave up 0 bases, with 15 bases separating them. The CDR3 runs to 16 residues. The germline CDR1 and CDR2 sequences are SGHAT and FQNNGV. CDR3 region: CASSLRAYGSTDTQYF. In DNA, the CDR3 is TGTGCCAGCAGCCTCCGGGCCTACGGTAGCACAGATACGCAGTATTTT.

The chain links TRBV2 to TRBJ2-2, with a weak D call TRBD1 (6 bases). V lost 6 bases and J 4 bases, leaving 15 bases between the germline ends. Germline CDR1 and CDR2: SNHLY and FYNNEI. The CDR3 loop spans 15 amino acids. The CDR3 DNA is TGTGCCAGCAGAACAGGGTCGGGGAGCACCGGGGAGCTGTTTTTT. Its translation is CASRTGSGSTGELFF.

The sample holds one count of this clonotype. This may be a read error: a much more frequent sequence differs by one nucleotide. This chain uses TRBV12-3 or TRBV12-4 with TRBJ1-1, with D tentatively TRBD1 (5 bases). The CDR3 extends over 14 amino acids. V lost 3 bases, J lost 0 bases, and 8 bases lay in between. CDR3: CASSFGAMNTEAFF. CDR3 nucleotide sequence: TGTGCCAGCAGTTTTGGGGCCATGAACACTGAAGCTTTCTTT.

This clonotype was observed at least ten times. This chain joins TRBV4-1 and TRBJ2-7; TRBD2 is a possible D gene (6 bases). V was clipped by 7 bases and J by 5 bases, with 21 bases between them. Germline V gives CDR1 MGHRA, CDR2 YSYEKL. This CDR3 is built from 15 residues. The CDR3 loop is CASTYLLRGTHEQYF. The CDR3 DNA reads TGCGCCAGCACCTATCTGCTGCGGGGTACCCACGAGCAGTACTTC.

This clonotype was detected only a few times. The J gene is TRBJ2-3, the V gene TRBV5-1, with 7 bases aligning to TRBD1. Trimming at V came to 4 bases and at J to 1 base, leaving 6 bases not matched to a gene. The germline V gene encodes CDR1 SGHRS and CDR2 YFSETQ. The CDR3 contains 15 residues. The DNA for the CDR3 is TGCGCCAGCAGCCCCGGGACAGACCGCACAGATACGCAGTATTTT. This gives the protein CASSPGTDRTDTQYF.

This rearrangement joins TRBV5-1 to TRBJ2-7; D gene uncertain. The CDR3 loop spans 14 amino acids. V lost 2 bases and J lost 5, with 14 bases in between. Germline assignment: CDR1 SGHRS and CDR2 YFSETQ. CDR3 sequence (DNA): TGCGCCAGCAGCTTAACTACCCTTAGGAACGAGCAGTACTTC. Translating it yields CASSLTTLRNEQYF.